Listed below are T cell receptor beta chains from one sample, sequenced in a study of blood T cell repertoires in COVID-19. Generated by immunoSEQ multiplex PCR, the TCRdb table keeps only in-frame clones and is missing some. The table has about 250,000 clones, approximately 88% seen once. Material: peripheral blood. The receptors were gathered from a woman in her twenties or thirties with COVID-19, enrolled during active disease. Both conserved end residues are part of each CDR3. D genes are given only for firm matches. Where a row states a size, it is once, few, many or the class of an expanded clone; other rows omit it.

V gene	J gene	clone size	D gene	CDR3 protein	CDR3 DNA
TRBV7-6	TRBJ1-2	NA	NA	CASSLEPDSPRDYGYTF	TGTGCCAGCAGCTTAGAACCGGACAGCCCGCGCGACTATGGCTACACCTTC
TRBV5-1	TRBJ2-1	NA	NA	CASSSQPPGQGYNEQFF	TGCGCCAGCAGCTCTCAACCCCCCGGCCAGGGGTACAATGAGCAGTTCTTC
TRBV7-9	TRBJ2-3	NA	TRBD1	CASSLDAQGTDTQYF	TGTGCCAGCAGCTTAGACGCACAGGGGACAGATACGCAGTATTTT
TRBV6-2/TRBV6-3	TRBJ2-1	NA	NA	CASSRLLAYDNEQFF	TGTGCCAGCAGTAGGTTATTAGCTTACGACAATGAGCAGTTCTTC
TRBV7-8	TRBJ1-5	NA	NA	CASSLRAQGILNNQPQHF	TGTGCCAGCAGCTTAAGAGCACAGGGAATACTGAACAATCAGCCCCAGCATTTT
TRBV6-5	TRBJ2-1	NA	TRBD1	CASSYLGTGISNEQFF	TGTGCCAGCAGTTACCTGGGGACAGGGATATCCAATGAGCAGTTCTTC
TRBV19	TRBJ2-1	NA	NA	CASSIDTGSYNEQFF	TGTGCCAGTAGTATAGATACAGGGTCCTACAATGAGCAGTTCTTC
TRBV5-1	TRBJ2-3	NA	NA	CASSLAAEGAQYF	TGCGCCAGCAGCTTGGCCGCGGAAGGAGCGCAGTATTTT
TRBV27	TRBJ1-6	NA	NA	CASSLRGNYNSPLHF	TGTGCCAGCAGTTTACGGGGTAACTATAATTCACCCCTCCACTTT
TRBV28	TRBJ1-1	NA	NA	CASSLFATEDTEAFF	TGTGCCAGCAGTTTATTCGCGACAGAAGACACTGAAGCTTTCTTT
TRBV24-1	TRBJ1-5	NA	NA	CATSDRNRGQYNQPQHF	TGTGCCACCAGTGATCGAAATCGAGGGCAATATAATCAGCCCCAGCATTTT
TRBV11-3	TRBJ2-1	NA	TRBD2	CASSPRLAGGPGNEQFF	TGTGCCAGCAGCCCTAGACTAGCGGGAGGGCCGGGAAATGAGCAGTTCTTC
TRBV4-3	TRBJ1-2	NA	NA	CASSQDGGGYTF	TGCGCCAGCAGCCAAGATGGAGGTGGCTACACCTTC
TRBV27	TRBJ2-4	NA	NA	CASSSAEGLGIQYF	TGTGCCAGCAGTTCGGCGGAGGGCTTGGGCATTCAGTACTTC
TRBV18	TRBJ2-3	NA	NA	CASSPDYLSTDTQYF	TGTGCCAGCTCACCTGACTACCTGAGCACAGATACGCAGTATTTT
TRBV6-4	TRBJ2-3	few	TRBD2	CASSDGAGDSTDTQYF	TGTGCCAGCAGTGACGGGGCGGGAGATTCCACAGATACGCAGTATTTT
TRBV6-5	TRBJ1-5	NA	TRBD1	CASTLGQGSQPQHF	TGTGCCAGCACCCTAGGACAGGGCAGTCAGCCCCAGCATTTT
TRBV4-1	TRBJ1-1	few	NA	CASSQGILGGGNTEAFF	TGCGCCAGCAGCCAAGGGATACTCGGGGGTGGGAACACTGAAGCTTTCTTT
TRBV29-1	TRBJ1-2	NA	NA	CSVEVSYSGNYGYTF	TGCAGCGTTGAAGTCTCGTACAGTGGGAACTATGGCTACACCTTC
TRBV5-8	TRBJ2-1	NA	NA	CASSLDGTPSYNEQFF	TGTGCCAGCAGCTTGGACGGGACACCCTCCTACAATGAGCAGTTCTTC
TRBV19	TRBJ2-1	NA	TRBD2	CASSSGGAYNEQFF	TGTGCCAGTAGTAGTGGGGGGGCCTACAATGAGCAGTTCTTC
TRBV7-8	TRBJ1-3	NA	NA	CASRGGRVSGNTIYF	TGTGCCAGCAGGGGAGGACGAGTCTCTGGAAACACCATATATTTT
TRBV5-1	TRBJ1-1	NA	NA	CASSLVGENTEAFF	TGCGCCAGCAGCTTGGTAGGGGAGAACACTGAAGCTTTCTTT
TRBV7-2	TRBJ1-2	few	TRBD1	CASSWTGVGGYTF	TGTGCCAGCAGCTGGACAGGGGTTGGCGGCTACACCTTC
TRBV3-1/TRBV3-2	TRBJ2-5	NA	TRBD2	CASSLRLAGQETQYF	TGTGCCAGCAGCCTCCGACTAGCGGGTCAAGAGACCCAGTACTTC
TRBV27	TRBJ2-2	NA	NA	CASSLGGAGELFF	TGTGCCAGCAGTTTAGGAGGGGCCGGGGAGCTGTTTTTT
TRBV7-9	TRBJ2-5	NA	TRBD1	CASSPKTGAYQETQYF	TGTGCCAGCAGCCCGAAGACAGGGGCCTACCAAGAGACCCAGTACTTC
TRBV7-2	TRBJ1-3	NA	NA	CASSKEKQATTGNTIYF	TGTGCCAGCAGCAAGGAAAAACAGGCAACGACTGGAAACACCATATATTTT
TRBV19	TRBJ2-5	NA	TRBD2	CASSPTRSGGETQYF	TGTGCCAGTAGTCCAACCCGCTCCGGGGGGGAGACCCAGTACTTC
TRBV3-1/TRBV3-2	TRBJ2-1	NA	TRBD2	CASSQVPAGGVYNEQFF	TGTGCCAGCAGCCAAGTCCCGGCGGGGGGGGTATACAATGAGCAGTTCTTC
TRBV11-3	TRBJ2-2	NA	NA	CASSFGLVDTGELFF	TGTGCCAGCAGCTTCGGTCTAGTGGATACCGGGGAGCTGTTTTTT
TRBV14	TRBJ1-1	NA	NA	CASSQEPVNTEAFF	TGTGCCAGCAGCCAAGAGCCGGTGAACACTGAAGCTTTCTTT
TRBV30	TRBJ1-1	NA	NA	CAWTQLNTEAFF	TGTGCCTGGACACAGTTGAACACTGAAGCTTTCTTT
TRBV30	TRBJ1-5	NA	NA	CAWSVLGGADQPQHF	TGTGCCTGGAGTGTACTGGGGGGAGCGGATCAGCCCCAGCATTTT
TRBV10-2	TRBJ1-5	NA	NA	CASSGYAGRGTQHF	TGCGCCAGCAGTGGGTACGCAGGTCGGGGGACCCAGCATTTT
TRBV6-2/TRBV6-3	TRBJ2-5	NA	TRBD1	CASSYSRQGVRETQYF	TGTGCCAGCAGTTACTCTCGCCAGGGGGTTAGGGAGACCCAGTACTTC
TRBV6-5	TRBJ2-5	NA	NA	CASSPRGGTQYF	TGTGCCAGCAGTCCTCGAGGGGGGACCCAGTACTTC
TRBV19	TRBJ2-3	NA	TRBD2	CASNPGAGWGTDTQYF	TGTGCCAGTAACCCGGGAGCGGGATGGGGCACAGATACGCAGTATTTT
TRBV7-6	TRBJ2-1	NA	TRBD2	CASSPIGLADYNEQFF	TGTGCCAGCAGCCCTATCGGACTAGCGGATTACAATGAGCAGTTCTTC
TRBV28	TRBJ1-4	NA	NA	CASGPPNEKLFF	TGTGCCAGCGGGCCCCCTAATGAAAAACTGTTTTTT
TRBV10-3	TRBJ1-1	NA	NA	CAIRVDSQVGRNTEAFF	TGTGCCATCAGAGTGGACAGTCAGGTGGGCCGTAACACTGAAGCTTTCTTT
TRBV5-1	TRBJ2-7	NA	NA	CASSLGSSGEQYF	TGCGCCAGCAGCTTGGGCAGTTCGGGCGAGCAGTACTTC
TRBV10-3	TRBJ2-7	NA	TRBD1	CAISVPGQENSYEQYF	TGTGCCATCAGTGTCCCGGGACAGGAAAACTCCTACGAGCAGTACTTC
TRBV4-1	TRBJ2-3	NA	TRBD1	CASSQDMTGGGDTQYF	TGCGCCAGCAGCCAAGATATGACAGGGGGCGGGGATACGCAGTATTTT
TRBV2	TRBJ2-5	NA	TRBD1	CAGDRGRQETQYF	TGTGCCGGGGACAGGGGGCGTCAAGAGACCCAGTACTTC
TRBV19	TRBJ1-2	NA	NA	CASTPREFGGYTF	TGTGCCAGTACTCCACGGGAGTTCGGTGGCTACACCTTC
TRBV14	TRBJ1-4	NA	NA	CASSQIKGTNEKLFF	TGTGCCAGCAGCCAAATTAAGGGGACTAATGAAAAACTGTTTTTT
TRBV6-1	TRBJ1-2	NA	NA	CASSEKGTGTSF	TGTGCCAGCAGTGAAAAGGGGACGGGGACTTCCTTC
TRBV18	TRBJ1-1	NA	TRBD1	CASSPLDRATEAFF	TGTGCCAGCTCACCACTGGACAGGGCCACTGAAGCTTTCTTT
TRBV4-1	TRBJ2-1	NA	TRBD2	CASSQGGLAGKVSEQFF	TGCGCCAGCAGCCAAGGGGGACTAGCGGGAAAGGTTAGTGAGCAGTTCTTC
TRBV3-1/TRBV3-2	TRBJ2-6	NA	NA	CASSTGDRALISGANVLTF	TGTGCCAGCAGCACGGGAGACAGAGCCTTAATCTCTGGGGCCAACGTCCTGACTTTC